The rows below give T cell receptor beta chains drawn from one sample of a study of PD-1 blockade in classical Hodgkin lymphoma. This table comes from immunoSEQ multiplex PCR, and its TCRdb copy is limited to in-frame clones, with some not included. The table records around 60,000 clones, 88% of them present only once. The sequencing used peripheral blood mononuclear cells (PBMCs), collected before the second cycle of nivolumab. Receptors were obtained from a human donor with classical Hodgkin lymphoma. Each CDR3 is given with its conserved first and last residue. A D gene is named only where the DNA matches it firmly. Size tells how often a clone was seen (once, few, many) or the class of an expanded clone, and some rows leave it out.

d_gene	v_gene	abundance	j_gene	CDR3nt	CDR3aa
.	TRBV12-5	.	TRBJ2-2	TGTGCTAGTGGTTTGGGGTCCGGGGAGCTGTTTTTT	CASGLGSGELFF
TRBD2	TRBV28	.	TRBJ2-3	TGTGCCAGCAGTTTAGGGGCTAGCGGGGGGGCCGGGATAGATACGCAGTATTTT	CASSLGASGGAGIDTQYF
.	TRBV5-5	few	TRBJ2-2	TGTGCCAGCAGGCTAGGCACCGGGGAGCTGTTTTTT	CASRLGTGELFF
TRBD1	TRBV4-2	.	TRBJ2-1	TGTGCCAGCAGCCCCCTAGGACAGGGTAAGCAGTTCTTC	CASSPLGQGKQFF
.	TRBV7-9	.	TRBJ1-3	TGTGCCAGCAGCTTCCCGACAAACCAGAGGAACACCATATATTTT	CASSFPTNQRNTIYF
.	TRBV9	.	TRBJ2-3	TGTGCCAGCAGCGCTCGGACCATTGGCACAGATACGCAGTATTTT	CASSARTIGTDTQYF
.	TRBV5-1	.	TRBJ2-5	TGCGCCAGCAGCCCGGGGACTCAAGAGACCCAGTACTTC	CASSPGTQETQYF
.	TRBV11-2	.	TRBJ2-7	TGTGCCAGCAGCTCCTTGACCGGGAGACCCTACGAGCAGTACTTC	CASSSLTGRPYEQYF
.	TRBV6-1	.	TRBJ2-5	TGTGCCAGCAGCCTGCGCTTCGACCCCCAAGAGACCCAGTACTTC	CASSLRFDPQETQYF
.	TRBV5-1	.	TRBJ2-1	TGCGCCAGCAGCTTGGGAGACCAATACAATGAGCAGTTCTTC	CASSLGDQYNEQFF
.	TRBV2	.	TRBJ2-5	TGTGCCAGCAGTTTCCTCGGGACCCAGTACTTC	CASSFLGTQYF
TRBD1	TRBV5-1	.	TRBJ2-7	TGCGCCAGCAGCTCCGGACAGGGGGCAAACGAGCAGTACTTC	CASSSGQGANEQYF
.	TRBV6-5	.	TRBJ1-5	TGTGCCAGCGGGGGGGGCAATCAGCCCCAGCATTTT	CASGGGNQPQHF
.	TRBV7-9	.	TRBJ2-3	TGTGCCAGCAGCCCTCGGAGGAGCGCAGATACGCAGTATTTT	CASSPRRSADTQYF